These T cell receptor beta chains were read from a single sample in a study of identical twins. TCRdb itself ran the 5' RACE reads through MiXCR, one entry per CDR3 protein. The sample yields hundreds of thousands of distinct CDR3 sequences, 8% to 9% seen once. These same records also appear under a second study, on yellow fever vaccine responses in identical twins.

Sequences were obtained from PBMCs. The receptors originated from a woman aged 18-35 years in good health. The CDR3 runs from the conserved cysteine through the conserved F or W. The D gene is left open where the match is weak. A row's size may be missing; if present it is once, few, many or a size class.

abundance	d_gene	v_gene	j_gene	CDR3aa	CDR3nt
.	TRBD2	TRBV3-1	TRBJ2-1	CASSQGLARGEQFF	TGTGCCAGCAGCCAAGGACTAGCGAGGGGTGAGCAGTTCTTC
.	TRBD2	TRBV4-3	TRBJ2-7	CASSQGVAGDHEQYF	TGCGCCAGCAGCCAAGGGGTAGCGGGAGATCACGAGCAGTACTTC
many	.	TRBV10-2	TRBJ2-5	CASSGLARETQYF	TGCGCCAGCAGTGGGCTAGCTCGAGAGACCCAGTACTTC
many	.	TRBV5-1	TRBJ2-3	CASSPGTTQRTDTQYF	TGCGCCAGCAGCCCCGGAACTACGCAACGCACAGATACGCAGTATTTT
many	.	TRBV29-1	TRBJ2-5	CSVGIGGQETQYF	TGCAGCGTTGGAATAGGGGGCCAAGAGACCCAGTACTTC
few	.	TRBV6-5	TRBJ1-6	CASSYSIGSSYNSPLHF	TGTGCCAGCAGTTACTCGATAGGGAGCTCCTATAATTCACCCCTCCACTTT
.	.	TRBV29-1	TRBJ2-7	CSDEVWDRPGEQYF	TGCAGCGATGAAGTCTGGGACCGGCCGGGAGAGCAGTACTTC
.	TRBD1	TRBV12-3/TRBV12-4	TRBJ1-2	CASIGSGTGEKNYGYTF	TGTGCCAGCATAGGGTCGGGGACAGGTGAAAAAAACTATGGCTACACCTTC
few	.	TRBV12-3/TRBV12-4	TRBJ2-3	CASSRAGRGTDTQYF	TGTGCCAGCAGTCGGGCAGGAAGAGGCACAGATACGCAGTATTTT
.	.	TRBV20-1	TRBJ2-7	CSASPLGPGGLLEQYF	TGCAGTGCTAGCCCCCTGGGCCCAGGGGGGCTTTTGGAGCAGTACTTC
.	TRBD1	TRBV29-1	TRBJ2-3	CSVEGDRGPGDTQYF	TGCAGCGTTGAGGGGGACAGGGGGCCGGGAGATACGCAGTATTTT